The sequence of this T cell receptor beta chain was determined in a study of blood T cell repertoires in COVID-19. This clone occurred once. With V trimmed by 10 bases and J by 0 bases, 6 bases remained unmatched. CDR3 length: 13 amino acids. Per germline, CDR1 SGHTS and CDR2 YDEGEE. Recruitment covered about 25 US areas and drew participants whose ages spanned roughly 18 to 100 years. In the authors' workflow: Quantification of nucleated cells was approximated via reference gene primer amplification. The data were produced by immunoSEQ multiplex PCR, yet TCRdb's version contains in-frame clones alone and is incomplete. Clone size and V and J calls were adopted from that table, with D and trimming inferred from the DNA. The table has over 150,000 clones, roughly 85% seen once.

This chain joins TRBV5-8 and TRBJ1-1; 7 positions agree with TRBD1. The sample comprised PBMCs or T cells enriched from blood (not recorded which). The sequence was obtained from a man aged 40-49 years who had recovered from COVID-19. The CDR3 nucleotides read TGTGCCGAAGGACAGGTAATGAACACTGAAGCTTTCTTT. Its protein is CAEGQVMNTEAFF.